The TCR beta chain described here comes from a study of blood T cell repertoires in COVID-19 (dated by TCRdb to 2018 to 2021). Regarding the study in general: Collaborator samples came from the United States, Italy and Spain and covered acute and convalescent phases of COVID-19. The prospective study material was composed of cDNA or gDNA derived from T cells, B-cell-depleted T cells, or PBMCs. The dataset comprised deeply sampled blood TCRbeta repertoires from subjects exposed to, actively infected with, or recovered from COVID-19. The repertoires were released in a freely available public database meant as a resource for research on the immune response to SARS-CoV-2. Samples came from the ongoing ImmuneRACE study (first 160 participants) plus 1,254 subjects from 6 global collaborators. A de-identified subject ID, COVID-19 status, age in years and sex were almost always included in the sample metadata. Where HLA class I and class II types were available, the types were taken from metadata supplied by the sample provider, not from assay-based typing. The study at large found these results: The amount of clinical and demographic metadata varied by source and participant and was provided uncurated.

TCRbeta CDR3 regions were amplified from genomic DNA by means of the immunoSEQ Assay, a bias-controlled multiplex PCR. Turning to the authors' computational methods: The number of nucleated cells in each sample was estimated from the amplification of reference gene primers within the assay. To quantify the absolute abundance of each unique TCRbeta CDR3 rearrangement, sequence reads were collapsed and filtered. Productive Simpson clonality was computed per sample as the square root of Simpson's diversity index over productive rearrangements. TCRdb's version of the immuneACCESS table is confined to in-frame rearrangements and falls short of the full clone set. An unresolved V gene accounts for under half of the shortfall where checked; the remainder is of unknown origin. V and J calls and clone size come straight from that table; D and trimming were deduced from the DNA. The sample table holds about 440,000 clones, of which around nine tenths were seen once. Just under 2% of the sample rests with the top ten.

A remark on this clone: What antigen it recognizes has not been identified. Qualities for individual bases were not recorded, and no much larger clone is one base off.

Looking up the germline V gene (reference sequence) yields CDR1 SGHNT and CDR2 YYREEE. The germline V and J ends show losses of 4 bases and 0 bases respectively, and no gene match explains 5 bases of the junction. The cysteine opens and the phenylalanine closes a CDR3 of 15 amino acids. The kept DNA is CDR3 alone, 45 bases in frame from the first base. Participants in the prospective study were aged roughly 18 to 95 years, lived in 20 to 30 United States geographic areas, and enrolled through a virtual design. Cohort assignment in the prospective study relied on participant-reported clinical history from a screening survey and a study questionnaire. Each participant in the prospective study had whole blood, serum and a nasopharyngeal or oropharyngeal swab collected by mobile phlebotomists. Participants in the prospective study had the option to provide additional blood draws and questionnaires over an approximately 2-month period. Prospective study blood samples were shipped either frozen or at room temperature before DNA extraction.

This receptor was identified in a woman aged 18-29 years with acute COVID-19. Input material: PBMCs or T cells enriched from blood (not recorded which). The rearrangement joined TRBV5-4 to TRBJ2-3; 7 of the junction bases match TRBD2. The CDR3 reads CASSPRGSSTDTQYF. The bases read TGTGCCAGCAGCCCGCGGGGGTCTAGCACAGATACGCAGTATTTT.